A selection of T cell receptor beta chains follows, all from one sample in a study of cytotoxic CD8 clonotypes in ibrutinib-treated CLL. Sequenced by immunoSEQ multiplex PCR; TCRdb stores in-frame clones only, minus some. The sample consists of 57,000 or so clones, about 54% of them appearing once. The specimen was PBMCs, collected at disease progression, from a patient treated with ibrutinib. Every receptor here comes from a human donor with chronic lymphocytic leukemia. Both conserved end residues are part of each CDR3. A D gene is named only where the DNA matches it firmly. Part of the rows lack a size; the others show once, few, many or a class for expanded clones.

j_gene	v_gene	d_gene	abundance	CDR3nt	CDR3aa
TRBJ2-7	TRBV18	.	.	TGTGCCAGCTCACCAGAGGACCAGAGGATCTACGAGCAGTACTTC	CASSPEDQRIYEQYF
TRBJ1-6	TRBV11-2	.	.	TGTGCCAGCAGCCCGACCGGACGGAGCTCCTATAATTCACCCCTCCACTTT	CASSPTGRSSYNSPLHF
TRBJ2-5	TRBV7-2	.	.	TGTGCCAGCAGCCCGAGGGGGTTGGAGACCCAGTACTTC	CASSPRGLETQYF
TRBJ2-7	TRBV5-1	TRBD1	.	TGCGCCACCAAACTGGACAGGGGGCGATGGGAGCAGTACTTC	CATKLDRGRWEQYF
TRBJ2-7	TRBV10-3	TRBD2	.	TGTGCCATCAGTGACGTACTAGCGGGAATCTACGAGCAGTACTTC	CAISDVLAGIYEQYF
TRBJ2-1	TRBV9	TRBD2	.	TGTGCCAGCAGCGTAGCGGGTAGCGGGAGTATAGGGTCCTACAATGAGCAGTTCTTC	CASSVAGSGSIGSYNEQFF
TRBJ2-7	TRBV2	.	.	TGTGCCAGCAGCAGGGGGGGCGAAGCTCGCGAGCAGTACTTC	CASSRGGEAREQYF
TRBJ1-5	TRBV28	TRBD1	few	TGTGCCAGCAGTCATGGGACAGGGCATCAGCCCCAGCATTTT	CASSHGTGHQPQHF
TRBJ2-7	TRBV28	.	.	TGTGCCAGCAGTTTCACTCCTCGCAGGGCCGGACTCTACGAGCAGTACTTC	CASSFTPRRAGLYEQYF
TRBJ2-5	TRBV28	TRBD2	.	TGTGCCAGCAGCCGGGGACTAGCGGGAGGGACCCAGTACTTC	CASSRGLAGGTQYF
TRBJ2-3	TRBV6-4	TRBD2	.	TGTGCCAGCAAAAGGCTAGCGGGAGGGTCCGATACGCAGTATTTT	CASKRLAGGSDTQYF
TRBJ2-7	TRBV7-2	TRBD2	.	TGTGCCAGCAGCGCCACCCCGGGACTAGTCTACGAGCAGTACTTC	CASSATPGLVYEQYF
TRBJ1-2	TRBV6-6	.	few	TGTGCCAGCAGTTACTCTTACGGGTCTAACTATGGCTACACCTTC	CASSYSYGSNYGYTF
TRBJ1-4	TRBV10-2	TRBD1	few	TGCGCCAGCAGTATCTCCGGGACAGGGGGTGAAAAACTGTTTTTT	CASSISGTGGEKLFF
TRBJ1-5	TRBV2	TRBD1	.	TGTGCCAGCAGTATAACAGAGGGGACAGGGACGAGCAATCAGCCCCAGCATTTT	CASSITEGTGTSNQPQHF
TRBJ1-1	TRBV4-2	.	.	TGTGCCAGCAGCACTCGACCCGAGGCGCCCTCTGAAGCTTTCTTT	CASSTRPEAPSEAFF
TRBJ2-2	TRBV19	.	.	TGTGCCAGTAGTATAGTCGCCGGGGAGCTGTTTTTT	CASSIVAGELFF
TRBJ2-5	TRBV19	.	.	TGTGCCAGTCAGGACAAAGAGACCCAGTACTTC	CASQDKETQYF
TRBJ1-2	TRBV5-6	.	few	TGTGCCAGCAGCTTGGAGGTGGATAACTATGGCTACACCTTC	CASSLEVDNYGYTF
TRBJ2-7	TRBV7-3	TRBD2	.	TGTGCCAGCAGCCCGGGGCCCGCGGGAGGACCCTACGAGCAGTACTTC	CASSPGPAGGPYEQYF
TRBJ1-5	TRBV25-1	.	.	TGTGCCAGCAGTGAACAGGGCAGTGATCAGCCCCAGCATTTT	CASSEQGSDQPQHF
TRBJ1-1	TRBV13	.	.	TGTGCCAGCAGCACCAGGGGCACTGAAGCTTTCTTT	CASSTRGTEAFF
TRBJ1-1	TRBV7-2	.	.	TGTGCCAGCAGCTTAGACAGGAACACTGAAGCTTTCTTT	CASSLDRNTEAFF
TRBJ2-5	TRBV6-1	.	.	TGTGCCAGCAGCGTTGGAGAGACCCAGTACTTC	CASSVGETQYF
TRBJ2-5	TRBV27	TRBD2	.	TGTGCCAGCAGTCCCGGGACTAGCGGGTCTGAGACCCAGTACTTC	CASSPGTSGSETQYF
TRBJ2-7	TRBV5-1	TRBD1	.	TGCGCCAGCACCACAGCAGGGGGCGACTACGAGCAGTACTTC	CASTTAGGDYEQYF
TRBJ2-3	TRBV27	.	.	TGTGCCAGCACAAGCACAGATACGCAGTATTTT	CASTSTDTQYF
TRBJ2-7	TRBV7-7	.	few	TGTGCTAGCAGCTTAGAACTAGGCTACGAGCAGTACTTC	CASSLELGYEQYF
TRBJ1-5	TRBV19	.	.	TGTGCCAGTAGTATGGACAGTTCAACGCCGCAGTTCAATCAGCCCCAGCATTTT	CASSMDSSTPQFNQPQHF
TRBJ2-2	TRBV27	TRBD2	few	TGTGCCAGCAGTATCCTAGCGGGAACGGACACCGGGGAGCTGTTTTTT	CASSILAGTDTGELFF
TRBJ1-1	TRBV5-1	.	few	TGCGCCAGCAACGAGAGGACAGACATGAACACTGAAGCTTTCTTT	CASNERTDMNTEAFF
TRBJ2-5	TRBV30	TRBD2	.	TGTGCCTGGATGATAGCGGGAGGAGAGACCCAGTACTTC	CAWMIAGGETQYF
TRBJ2-7	TRBV13	.	few	TGTGCCAGCAGCTTATCCAGTGGATACGAGCAGTACTTC	CASSLSSGYEQYF
TRBJ1-6	TRBV7-8	.	few	TGTGCCAGCAGCTTGGGGGGCGATTCACCCCTCCACTTT	CASSLGGDSPLHF
TRBJ1-4	TRBV5-1	.	few	TGCGCCAGCAGCTTGGCTGGAGCTGGGGTTGAAAAACTGTTTTTT	CASSLAGAGVEKLFF
TRBJ1-1	TRBV2	TRBD1	few	TGTGCCAGCAGTGCCAGACAGGGATGGGTGAACACTGAAGCTTTCTTT	CASSARQGWVNTEAFF
TRBJ1-4	TRBV28	TRBD1	.	TGTGCCAGCAGTTTAGGTGCAGGGGGGGAAAAACTGTTTTTT	CASSLGAGGEKLFF
TRBJ2-5	TRBV11-2	TRBD2	.	TGTGCCAGCAGTTTCGGACTAGCGGGTCGGGAGACCCAGTACTTC	CASSFGLAGRETQYF
TRBJ2-3	TRBV5-5	TRBD2	few	TGTGCCAGCAGCTTTAGCGGGAATGAAGACACAGATACGCAGTATTTT	CASSFSGNEDTDTQYF
TRBJ2-2	TRBV7-7	TRBD1	.	TGTGCCAGCAGCTCCGGACAGGTCACCGGGGAGCTGTTTTTT	CASSSGQVTGELFF
TRBJ2-7	TRBV7-8	TRBD1	.	TGTGCCAGCAGCTTATATGGACAGGGCTACGAGCAGTACTTC	CASSLYGQGYEQYF
TRBJ2-1	TRBV6-1	TRBD2	.	TGTGCCAGCAGTGACACTAGCGATGAGCAGTTCTTC	CASSDTSDEQFF
TRBJ2-3	TRBV2	.	.	TGTGCCAGCAGTGTACAGGGTTTCACAGATACGCAGTATTTT	CASSVQGFTDTQYF
TRBJ2-3	TRBV19	.	.	TGTGCCAGTAGTATGTCTGAATACGATACGCAGTATTTT	CASSMSEYDTQYF
TRBJ2-1	TRBV30	.	few	TGTGCCTGGAGTGTACTAAGCGATAAGCAGTTCTTC	CAWSVLSDKQFF
TRBJ2-5	TRBV5-1	TRBD2	few	TGCGCCAGCAGCTCGCCGGGGGGTAAAGAGACCCAGTACTTC	CASSSPGGKETQYF
TRBJ1-3	TRBV21-1	.	few	TGTGCCAGCAGCAAAGGAGAAGGTTGGTCTGGAAACACCATATATTTT	CASSKGEGWSGNTIYF
TRBJ2-7	TRBV5-1	.	.	TGCGCCAGCAGCTCACCAGGACGGCCCTTCGGCGAGCAGTACTTC	CASSSPGRPFGEQYF
TRBJ2-5	TRBV10-2	TRBD1	.	TGCGCCAGCACTCTGGACAGGGGGCTCTTCCAAGAGACCCAGTACTTC	CASTLDRGLFQETQYF
TRBJ2-7	TRBV29-1	.	.	TGCAGCGTCCCGGGACCCTTTCCACACGAGCAGTACTTC	CSVPGPFPHEQYF
TRBJ1-6	TRBV30	.	.	TGTGCCTGTACGACCCCAGGCTCACCCCTCCACTTT	CACTTPGSPLHF
TRBJ1-2	TRBV6-5	TRBD1	.	TGTGCCAGCAGTGGACAGGGGTTTTTTGGGTATGGCTACACCTTC	CASSGQGFFGYGYTF
TRBJ2-7	TRBV19	.	.	TGTGCCAGTAGTCGGGGGGGACAGGGAAGTTACCAGCAGTACTTC	CASSRGGQGSYQQYF
TRBJ1-5	TRBV7-3	.	once	TGTGCCAGCAGCCATACCGGGACGGGAAGCAATCAGCCCCAGCATTTT	CASSHTGTGSNQPQHF
TRBJ2-3	TRBV4-1	TRBD1	.	TGCGCCAGCAGCCAAGATTTCTACGCAGGGGGTGTGACAGATACGCAGTATTTT	CASSQDFYAGGVTDTQYF
TRBJ2-3	TRBV9	.	.	TGTGCCAGCAGCGTACGGGATACGCAGTATTTT	CASSVRDTQYF
TRBJ1-5	TRBV19	.	.	TGTGCCCGGTCCAATCAGCCCCAGCATTTT	CARSNQPQHF